These T cell receptor beta chains were read from a single sample in a study of early T cells in non-severe SARS-CoV-2 infection. MiXCR was run by TCRdb on the 5' RACE reads, yielding one entry per CDR3 protein. The data hold approximately 66,000 distinct CDR3 sequences, with less than 15% observed a single time. Sequencing used whole blood. These receptors originate from an adult who was a healthcare worker with PCR-confirmed SARS-CoV-2 infection or an uninfected control (not recorded which). CDR3s include the opening cysteine and the closing phenylalanine or tryptophan. A D gene is named only where the DNA matches it firmly. Size is stated for part of the rows, as once, few or many counts, or as a class when the clone is expanded.

v_call	j_call	d_call	clone_size	cdr3_nt	cdr3_aa
TRBV14	TRBJ2-4	TRBD2	.	TGTGCCAGCAGTCAGTCGGTACTAGCGGGCCCCCAGGGCATTCAGTACTTC	CASSQSVLAGPQGIQYF
TRBV20-1	TRBJ1-2	.	few	TGCAGTGCTAGCAACAGGGAAATAGGTGGCTACACCTTC	CSASNREIGGYTF
TRBV20-1	TRBJ2-7	TRBD2	.	TGCAGTGCTAGAGATGATCTAGCGGGGACCTCCTACGAGCAGTACTTC	CSARDDLAGTSYEQYF
TRBV4-1	TRBJ2-1	TRBD1	few	TGCGCCAGCAGCCAAGTAGGACAGGGAAATAATGAGCAGTTCTTC	CASSQVGQGNNEQFF
TRBV21-1	TRBJ1-3	.	.	TGTGCCAGCAGCATACAGGGGACTGGAAACACCATATATTTT	CASSIQGTGNTIYF
TRBV29-1	TRBJ2-3	TRBD2	many	TGCAGCGCACATGGGGGGGACACAGATACGCAGTATTTT	CSAHGGDTDTQYF
TRBV6-2/TRBV6-3	TRBJ1-1	.	many	TGTGCCAGCAGCCCCCAAGGGACGAACACTGAAGCTTTCTTT	CASSPQGTNTEAFF
TRBV18	TRBJ2-5	.	many	TGTGCCAGCTCACCACTTTCGAGATCCGCGGGGCTAGAGACCCAGTACTTC	CASSPLSRSAGLETQYF
TRBV6-5	TRBJ1-2	.	.	TGTGCCAGCAGTTATAGCAGGGGTGGTAACTATGGCTACACCTTC	CASSYSRGGNYGYTF
TRBV28	TRBJ2-5	.	few	TGTGCCAGCCAGCCAGGCCAAGAGACCCAGTACTTC	CASQPGQETQYF
TRBV11-1	TRBJ2-3	TRBD1	many	TGTGCCAGCAGCAGTCCCCCCGGGACAGTTTCAAATACGCAGTATTTT	CASSSPPGTVSNTQYF
TRBV7-6	TRBJ1-1	.	many	TGTGCCAGCAGCTTAGAGAAAGACACTGAAGCTTTCTTT	CASSLEKDTEAFF
TRBV18	TRBJ1-4	.	.	TGTGCCAGCTCGCCAAACGGACACAGTAATGAAAAACTGTTTTTT	CASSPNGHSNEKLFF
TRBV3-1	TRBJ2-2	.	.	TGTGCCAGCAGCCAAGCGAGCGGAGTAAACACCGGGGAGCTGTTTTTT	CASSQASGVNTGELFF
TRBV11-2	TRBJ1-1	.	few	TGTGCCAGCAGCTTAGGGCTATCGAACACTGAAGCTTTCTTT	CASSLGLSNTEAFF
TRBV11-3	TRBJ1-1	.	many	TGTGCCAGTCGCCCAGGGTCTATGAACACTGAAGCTTTCTTT	CASRPGSMNTEAFF
TRBV11-2	TRBJ2-7	.	many	TGTGCCAGCAGCCCACAGGGGGGGTCGTCCCACGAGCAGTACTTC	CASSPQGGSSHEQYF
TRBV28	TRBJ2-7	TRBD2	many	TGTGCCAGCAGAAATAGCGGGGGTTACTACGAGCAGTACTTC	CASRNSGGYYEQYF
TRBV5-1	TRBJ2-7	.	.	TGCGCCAGCAGCTTGGGCGCGTGGGAGAGCACCTACGAGCAGTACTTC	CASSLGAWESTYEQYF
TRBV10-3	TRBJ1-1	.	many	TGTGCCTCTCAGGGAGGAGGCACTGAAGCTTTCTTT	CASQGGGTEAFF
TRBV29-1	TRBJ2-7	.	.	TGCAGCGTTATATTATCTGGCGAGCAGTACTTC	CSVILSGEQYF
TRBV7-3	TRBJ2-1	TRBD2	few	TGTGCCAGCAGCTTAGGGGGGACTAGTCAGGGTGAGCAGTTCTTC	CASSLGGTSQGEQFF
TRBV5-5	TRBJ2-1	TRBD2	.	TGTGCCAGCAGCTACGGCAGGGAGGGGCGCCCACAGTACAATGAGCAGTTCTTC	CASSYGREGRPQYNEQFF
TRBV18	TRBJ2-5	.	many	TGTGCCAGCTCACCACAAGGGACCAGAGAGACCCAGTACTTC	CASSPQGTRETQYF
TRBV2	TRBJ2-7	.	.	TGTGCCAGCAGAGGACGCCGGGAGCAGTACTTC	CASRGRREQYF
TRBV7-8	TRBJ1-2	.	many	TGTGCCAGCAGCTTAGGGATACAGGCGCACTATGGCTACACCTTC	CASSLGIQAHYGYTF
TRBV3-1	TRBJ2-1	TRBD2	many	TGTGCCAGCAGCCTCCCTAGCGGGAGGGCCTACAATGAGCAGTTCTTC	CASSLPSGRAYNEQFF
TRBV11-2	TRBJ2-3	TRBD2	.	TGTGCCAGCAGCTTAGTAGCGGGGCCCACAGATACGCAGTATTTT	CASSLVAGPTDTQYF
TRBV20-1	TRBJ1-5	.	many	TGCAGTGCTAGAGGTATGGGCGGGAGCAATCAGCCCCAGCATTTT	CSARGMGGSNQPQHF
TRBV30	TRBJ2-1	.	.	TGTGCCTTGAGCGGGCAGGCCTACAATGAGCAGTTCTTC	CALSGQAYNEQFF
TRBV28	TRBJ1-3	.	.	TGTGCCAGCAGTTTACCAGGGGCTGGAAACACCATATATTTT	CASSLPGAGNTIYF
TRBV7-2	TRBJ2-5	TRBD2	many	TGTGCCAGCTCCCTCTCGGCGACTAGCGGGGGGGGGCAAGAGACCCAGTACTTC	CASSLSATSGGGQETQYF
TRBV4-3	TRBJ1-1	TRBD1	many	TGCGCCAGCAGCCCCCGGGACAGGGTGACTGAAGCTTTCTTT	CASSPRDRVTEAFF
TRBV6-5	TRBJ1-1	.	many	TGTGCCAGCAGCACAGCGTTCCCCAACACTGAAGCTTTCTTT	CASSTAFPNTEAFF
TRBV10-3	TRBJ2-3	.	.	TGTGCCATCAGTGAGTCGGGGGGAGATACGCAGTATTTT	CAISESGGDTQYF
TRBV10-3	TRBJ2-5	TRBD1	.	TGTGCCATCGGTCGGACAGGGGAAGAGACCCAGTACTTC	CAIGRTGEETQYF
TRBV2	TRBJ2-7	TRBD2	.	TGTGCCAGCACCCCGGGACTAGCTCGCGAGCAGTACTTC	CASTPGLAREQYF
TRBV25-1	TRBJ2-1	.	.	TGTGCCAGCAGTGAATCATCCTGGGGCCCCGGCTACAATGAGCAGTTCTTC	CASSESSWGPGYNEQFF
TRBV29-1	TRBJ2-5	TRBD2	few	TGCAGCGTTGAACCTCAGCGGGGGCCCCGTGAGACCCAGTACTTC	CSVEPQRGPRETQYF
TRBV6-5	TRBJ1-1	.	.	TGTGCCAGCAGCGCTCCTGGAAGCACCAGGAACACTGAAGCTTTCTTT	CASSAPGSTRNTEAFF
TRBV29-1	TRBJ1-2	TRBD1	.	TGCAGCGTTGAAGACCCCCGACAGGGACCCTATGGCTACACCTTC	CSVEDPRQGPYGYTF